The clone carrying this T cell receptor beta chain was recorded at least ten times. These data are taken from a study of T cells after yellow fever vaccination. One entry per CDR3 protein results from TCRdb running MiXCR on the 5' RACE reads. The table includes more than 350,000 distinct CDR3 sequences, roughly 11% detected once. Unmatched junction bases numbered 15, after V lost 6 bases and J lost 16 bases. This CDR3 comprises 13 residues. V gene TRBV12-3 or TRBV12-4 combines with J gene TRBJ2-4, with TRBD2 identical over 7 bases. The clonotype was recovered from a man between 18 and 29 years old who received the YFV17D yellow fever vaccine. Here the sequenced sample was PBMCs, taken on the day of the first yellow fever vaccination. In DNA form, the CDR3 reads TGTGCCAGCAGATCTAACTGGGGGGGACCGGTTTACTTC. Its protein product is CASRSNWGGPVYF.